This entry lists 26 T cell receptor beta chains sequenced from one sample in a study of CD8+ T cells in alopecia areata. After isolation, RNA underwent reverse transcription to generate cDNA as the sequencing template. Generated by immunoSEQ multiplex PCR, the TCRdb table keeps only in-frame clones and is missing some. The table records about 150,000 clones, 62% of them present only once. Sample: CD8+ T cells sorted from blood. The receptors derive from a human donor in good health.

The chain has TRBV6-6 and TRBJ2-5, with D maybe TRBD1 (6 bases). The CDR3 loop spans 11 amino acids. The germline CDR1 and CDR2 sequences are MNHNY and SVGAGI (reference sequence). Trimming cost V 5 bases and J 10 bases, with 11 bases left between them. The CDR3 spells CASSNRQDQYF. The CDR3 DNA reads as TGTGCCAGCAGTAATAGACAGGACCAGTACTTC.

The rearrangement links TRBV2 to TRBJ2-7; 9 bases are shared with TRBD1. The trim removed 9 bases at V and 3 bases at J, leaving 6 bases unmatched. This CDR3 contains 13 residues. Germline CDR1 and CDR2: SNHLY and FYNNEI. The CDR3 region is CASRDRANYEQYF. In nucleotides, the CDR3 is TGTGCCAGTCGGGACAGGGCAAACTACGAGCAGTACTTC. Drawing the rest from reference TRBV2 and TRBJ2-7, the complete variable domain is EPEVTQTPSHQVTQMGQEVILRCVPISNHLYFYWYRQILGQKVEFLVSFYNNEISEKSEIFDDQFSVERPDGSNFTLKIRSTKLEDSAMYFCASRDRANYEQYFGPGTRLTVT.

Only one count was recorded for this clone. The chain joins TRBV7-9 to TRBJ2-1, with TRBD2 identical over 11 bases. The J segment lost 4 bases and the V segment lost 4 bases, leaving 9 bases of the junction unmatched. The CDR3 is 17 amino acids. Germline values: CDR1 SEHNR, CDR2 FQNEAQ (reference sequence). The CDR3 coding sequence is TGTGCCAGCAGCTCCCCCCAGGGGACTAGCGGTTACAATGAGCAGTTCTTC. Amino acid sequence: CASSSPQGTSGYNEQFF.

The rearrangement joins TRBV7-9 to TRBJ2-3, with no clear D. V was cut by 1 base and J by 4 bases, with 12 bases left in between. The germline V gene has CDR1 SEHNR and CDR2 FQNEAQ (reference sequence). CDR3 size: 15 residues. The chain's CDR3 is CASSLEVGTSDTQYF. DNA of the CDR3: TGTGCCAGCAGCTTAGAGGTCGGCACCTCAGATACGCAGTATTTT.

The chain is built from TRBV7-9 and TRBJ2-7; a possible D gene is TRBD2 (6 bases). V dropped 3 bases and J dropped 0 bases, with 12 bases sitting between them. This CDR3 is 15 amino acids long. CDR1 is SEHNR, CDR2 FQNEAQ, per germline (reference sequence). As DNA, the CDR3 is TGTGCCAGCAGCTTTGGCGGGACGAGCTCCTACGAGCAGTACTTC. Protein sequence: CASSFGGTSSYEQYF.

The chain couples TRBV7-9 to TRBJ2-6; unclear D gene. In germline, CDR1 is SEHNR, CDR2 FQNEAQ (reference sequence). This CDR3 is built from 12 residues. With 11 bases removed from V and 2 bases from J, the gap between germline ends came to 7 bases. The DNA for the CDR3 is TGTGCCGGAGAACCTGGGGCCAACGTCCTGACTTTC. Its protein is CAGEPGANVLTF.

The chain has TRBV30 and TRBJ1-4; no firm D call. The CDR3 length is 12 residues. V lost 3 bases and J lost 3, with 5 bases in between. Germline loops: CDR1 GTSNPN, CDR2 SVGIG (reference sequence). The CDR3 DNA follows: TGTGCCTGGAGCGCCGCTAATGAAAAACTGTTTTTT. As protein: CAWSAANEKLFF.

The chain has TRBV4-1 and TRBJ1-5; D is unclear. CDR3 length: 18 amino acids. The V end lost 0 bases, the J end lost 1 base, and 16 bases lay between the germline ends. Germline assignment: CDR1 MGHRA and CDR2 YSYEKL. The CDR3 here is CASSQEELSVWSNQPQHF. As DNA, the CDR3 is TGCGCCAGCAGCCAAGAGGAGTTGAGCGTATGGAGCAATCAGCCCCAGCATTTT.

This clone was detected only a few times. The V gene is TRBV23-1, the J gene TRBJ2-2; a weak D match, TRBD1 (5 bases). TRBV23-1 is an ORF; its function is uncertain. V was cut by 0 bases and J by 0 bases, with 5 bases left in between. The CDR3 runs to 15 residues. The chain's CDR3 is CASSQSTANTGELFF. The DNA of the CDR3 is TGCGCCAGCAGTCAATCGACAGCGAACACCGGGGAGCTGTTTTTT.

This clone was seen only a few times. This chain uses TRBV7-8 with TRBJ1-1, with a possible D match to TRBD1 (5 bases). Germline V gives CDR1 SGHVS, CDR2 FQNEAQ. This CDR3 has 15 amino acids. V shed 4 bases and J shed 5 bases, with 17 bases lying between them. The CDR3, as DNA: TGTGCCAGCAGCTCCTCCGGGGGGGGTGTAACTGAAGCTTTCTTT. Its translation is CASSSSGGGVTEAFF.

With respect to this clone: One end of the junction is discordant with germline, which a read error may explain. This chain uses TRBV19 with TRBJ2-1, with D unclear. Germline CDR1 reads LNHDA; CDR2 reads SQIVND (reference sequence). The CDR3 runs 12 residues. The CDR3, as DNA: TGTGCCAGTAGTATCTCCCACAATGAGCAGTTCTTC. This sequence encodes CASSISHNEQFF.

CDR3 sequence reads: CASSGTRTGELFF. CDR3 DNA: TGTGCCAGCAGCGGGACGAGGACCGGGGAGCTGTTTTTT. The rearrangement links TRBV7-6 to TRBJ2-2, with D perhaps being TRBD1 or TRBD2 (5 bases each). Germline CDR1 is SGHVS and CDR2 is FNYEAQ. The CDR3 loop spans 13 amino acids. V was shortened by 5 bases and J by 5 bases, with 9 bases between the two germline ends.

This clone was counted between two and nine times. The junction shows a germline mismatch at one end, possibly a read error. The sample has other DNA sequences that encode this CDR3 too. V is TRBV5-1 and J is TRBJ2-7; 10 bases are a match to TRBD1. The CDR3 length is 16 residues. Germline V gene data show CDR1 as SGHRS and CDR2 as YFSETQ. The CDR3 DNA reads TGTGCCAGCAGCCAATGGGGACAGGGGTCCGGAGACGAGCAGTACTTC. This codes for CASSQWGQGSGDEQYF.

The chain carries TRBV4-2 and TRBJ2-7, with 11 bases that match TRBD1. Unmatched junction bases numbered 6, after V lost 3 bases and J lost 5 bases. The CDR3 is 15 residues long. Looked up from germline, CDR1 is LGHNA and CDR2 is YNFKEQ. This chain's CDR3 is CASSHRTGGVDEQYF. CDR3 nucleotides: TGTGCCAGCAGCCATCGGACAGGGGGCGTCGACGAGCAGTACTTC.

The chain couples TRBV29-1 to TRBJ2-7, with TRBD1 matching 8 bases. In germline, CDR1 is SQVTM, CDR2 ANQGSEA. V shed 4 bases and J 2 bases; nucleotides not matched to a gene: 4. The CDR3 has 13 amino acids. CDR3 in amino acids: CSVGRGQAYEQYF. Written as DNA, the CDR3 is TGCAGCGTTGGGCGGGGACAGGCCTACGAGCAGTACTTC.

This clone was detected once. This chain uses TRBV30 with TRBJ1-1, with D unclear. The CDR3 covers 11 residues. Germline V gives CDR1 GTSNPN, CDR2 SVGIG (reference sequence). V lost 5 bases and J 1 base, leaving 5 bases between the germline ends. This CDR3 is CAWGTNTEAFF. In nucleotides, the CDR3 is TGTGCCTGGGGTACGAACACTGAAGCTTTCTTT.

V usage is TRBV29-1 and J usage is TRBJ2-6; 7 bases map to TRBD1. The trim removed 6 bases at V and 0 bases at J, leaving 14 bases unmatched. The germline gives CDR1 SQVTM, CDR2 ANQGSEA. The CDR3 has 18 residues. The DNA for the CDR3 is TGCAGCGTCGCCGCCCGGGACAGCGTTAACTCTGGGGCCAACGTCCTGACTTTC. It yields the protein CSVAARDSVNSGANVLTF. The full variable domain, with the rest looked up from reference TRBV29-1 and TRBJ2-6, is SAVISQKPSRDICQRGTSLTIQCQVDSQVTMMFWYRQQPGQSLTLIATANQGSEATYESGFVIDKFPISRPNLTFSTLTVSNMSPEDSSIYLCSVAARDSVNSGANVLTFGAGSRLTVL.

Here the CDR3 DNA reads TGTGCCAGCAGCTTATATCCAGCAAACACCGGGGAGCTGTTTTTT. Its protein product is CASSLYPANTGELFF. The chain combines TRBV7-9 with TRBJ2-2; D not certain. The CDR3 is 15 amino acids. V was shortened by 2 bases and J by 2 bases, with 9 bases between the two germline ends. The germline gives CDR1 SEHNR, CDR2 FQNEAQ (reference sequence).

This clone appeared a few times. The gene calls are TRBV6-4 and TRBJ2-1; no definite D call. Trimming removed 6 bases at V and 2 bases at J, with 14 bases between. Germline V gives CDR1 MRHNA, CDR2 SNTAGT. This CDR3 contains 15 residues. The CDR3 region is CASSIDGETYNEQFF. Here the CDR3 DNA reads TGTGCCAGCAGCATCGACGGAGAGACCTACAATGAGCAGTTCTTC.

This clone occurred a few times. V usage is TRBV6-1 and J usage is TRBJ2-1; D is possibly TRBD1 (5 bases). There are 11 residues in the CDR3. In germline, CDR1 is MNHNS, CDR2 SASEGT. Between the trimmed V and J ends, which lost 4 bases and 10 bases, there was a span of 8 bases. The CDR3 DNA follows: TGTGCCAGCAGTGTCAACAGGGAGCAGTTCTTC. Translating it yields CASSVNREQFF.

This clone was picked up one time. This chain connects TRBV11-1 to TRBJ2-7, with 7 bases matching TRBD2. J was trimmed by 2 bases and V by 1 base; bases with no gene match: 5. The CDR3 loop spans 15 amino acids. Germline CDR1 reads SGHAT; CDR2 reads FQDESV (reference sequence). The CDR3 DNA reads TGTGCCAGCAGCTTAGGGCTAGCGGAGACCTACGAGCAGTACTTC. Translated: CASSLGLAETYEQYF.

The V call is TRBV5-1, the J call TRBJ2-5; 8 bases agree with TRBD1. With V trimmed by 5 bases and J by 4 bases, 13 bases remained unmatched. The CDR3 extends over 16 amino acids. Germline loops: CDR1 SGHRS, CDR2 YFSETQ. CDR3 amino acids: CASRRMDRAAGETQYF. The CDR3 DNA is TGCGCCAGCAGGAGGATGGACAGGGCGGCGGGAGAGACCCAGTACTTC.

Only one count was recorded for this clone. Within the sample, other DNA sequences also encode this same CDR3. The genes are TRBV11-2 and TRBJ2-1; D remains ambiguous. CDR3 length equals 11 residues. V dropped 1 base and J dropped 10 bases, with 5 bases sitting between them. Per the germline V gene, CDR1 is SGHAT and CDR2 is FQNNGV. In DNA, the CDR3 is TGTGCCAGCAGCTTAGCCGGGGAGCAGTTCTTC. This gives the protein CASSLAGEQFF.

The chain joins TRBV7-9 to TRBJ2-7; possible D gene TRBD1, 6 bases. Trimming left V 1 base short and J 3 bases short, with 7 bases between. The CDR3 is 13 residues long. Germline CDR1 reads SEHNR; CDR2 reads FQNEAQ (reference sequence). CDR3 region: CASSLVGGYEQYF. CDR3 bases: TGTGCCAGCAGCTTAGTAGGGGGCTACGAGCAGTACTTC.

The genes are TRBV6-5 and TRBJ1-5; perhaps TRBD1 as D (5 bases). V gave up 8 bases and J gave up 8 bases, with 19 bases separating them. Germline V gene lookup returns CDR1 MNHEY and CDR2 SVGAGI. The CDR3 contains 14 residues. CDR3 loop: CASRIFRGSKPQHF. The DNA of the CDR3 is TGTGCCAGCCGTATCTTCCGGGGGTCAAAGCCCCAGCATTTT.

The chain couples TRBV6-1 to TRBJ2-2, with 7 positions matching TRBD1. Germline CDR1 MNHNS, CDR2 SASEGT. V shed 7 bases and J 3 bases; nucleotides not matched to a gene: 2. This CDR3 contains 13 residues. This chain's CDR3 is CASNDRDTGELFF. Written as DNA, the CDR3 is TGTGCCAGCAACGACAGGGACACCGGGGAGCTGTTTTTT.